This record looks at one T cell receptor (beta chain) sequence and its context. Its antigen is unknown. Unique molecular identifiers were used in preparing the TCRbeta library. TCRdb redid the calling of the PCR reads with MiXCR, one entry per CDR3 protein. Of around 700,000 distinct CDR3 sequences in the sample, less than 15% were seen once. The data stem from a study of T-cell reconstitution after alpha-beta-depleted transplantation in children. Regarding the study as a whole: The authors attributed T-cell counts and diversity one year after transplant mostly to newly produced T cells. At around two months after transplant, the alpha-beta T cells were reportedly derived from several hundred expanded clones that came from non-depleted graft cells. Recipient T cells and thymic progenitors that survived gave rise to the high TCRbeta diversity observed at day 60 in some patients.

CDR1 and CDR2 from the germline V gene are SGHVS and FQNEAQ. The CDR3 is made up of 15 amino acids. Between the trimmed V and J ends, which lost 3 bases and 9 bases, there was a span of 18 bases. The chain employs TRBV7-8 and TRBJ2-1; D is possibly TRBD2 (6 bases). The specimen was PBMCs, collected before TCRalphabeta/CD19-depleted stem cell transplant. This sequence originates from a girl aged 2 to 10 with congenital amegakaryocytic thrombocytopenia, due to receive a stem cell transplant. CDR3 nucleotide sequence: TGTGCCAGCAGCTTTGGGATAGCGGCCGGGGGTGAGCAGTTCTTC. Translating it yields CASSFGIAAGGEQFF. The variable domain in full, completed from reference TRBV7-8 and TRBJ2-1, reads GAGVSQSPRYKVAKRGQDVALRCDPISGHVSLFWYQQALGQGPEFLTYFQNEAQLDKSGLPSDRFFAERPEGSVSTLKIQRTQQEDSAVYLCASSFGIAAGGEQFFGPGTRLTVL.